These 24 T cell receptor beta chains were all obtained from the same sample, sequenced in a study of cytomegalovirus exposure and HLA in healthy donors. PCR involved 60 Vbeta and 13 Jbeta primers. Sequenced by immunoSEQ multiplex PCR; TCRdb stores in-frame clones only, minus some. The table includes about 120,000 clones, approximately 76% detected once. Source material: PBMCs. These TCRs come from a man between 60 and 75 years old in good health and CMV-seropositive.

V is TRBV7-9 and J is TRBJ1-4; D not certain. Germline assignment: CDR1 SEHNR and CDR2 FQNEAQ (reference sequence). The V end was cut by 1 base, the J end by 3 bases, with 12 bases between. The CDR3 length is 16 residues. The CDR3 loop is CASSLGSLAPNEKLFF. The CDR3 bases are TGTGCCAGCAGCTTAGGGTCCTTGGCCCCTAATGAAAAACTGTTTTTT.

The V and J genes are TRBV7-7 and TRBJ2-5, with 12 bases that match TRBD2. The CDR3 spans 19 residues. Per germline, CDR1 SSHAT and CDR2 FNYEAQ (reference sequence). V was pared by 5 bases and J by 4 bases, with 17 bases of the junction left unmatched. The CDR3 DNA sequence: TGTGCCAGCAGCCTCCTACCGGCTAGCGGGGGGGCGATCGTAGAGACCCAGTACTTC. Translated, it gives CASSLLPASGGAIVETQYF.

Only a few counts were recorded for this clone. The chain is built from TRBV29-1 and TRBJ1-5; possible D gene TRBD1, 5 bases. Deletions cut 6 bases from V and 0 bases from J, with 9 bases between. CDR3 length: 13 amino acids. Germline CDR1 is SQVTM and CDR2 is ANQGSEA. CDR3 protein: CSVATDSNQPQHF. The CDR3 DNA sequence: TGCAGCGTCGCGACAGATAGCAATCAGCCCCAGCATTTT.

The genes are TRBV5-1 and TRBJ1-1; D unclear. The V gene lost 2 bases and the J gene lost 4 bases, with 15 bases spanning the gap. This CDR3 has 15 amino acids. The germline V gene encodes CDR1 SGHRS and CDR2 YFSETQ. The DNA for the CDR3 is TGCGCCAGCAGCTTTCCGTCACCGGGAAGCACTGAAGCTTTCTTT. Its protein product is CASSFPSPGSTEAFF.

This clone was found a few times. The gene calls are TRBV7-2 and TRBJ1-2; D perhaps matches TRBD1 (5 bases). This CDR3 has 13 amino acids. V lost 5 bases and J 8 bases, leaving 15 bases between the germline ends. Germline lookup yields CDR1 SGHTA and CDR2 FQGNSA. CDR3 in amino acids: CASSNRNPSGYTF. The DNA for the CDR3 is TGTGCCAGCAGCAACAGGAATCCAAGCGGCTACACCTTC.

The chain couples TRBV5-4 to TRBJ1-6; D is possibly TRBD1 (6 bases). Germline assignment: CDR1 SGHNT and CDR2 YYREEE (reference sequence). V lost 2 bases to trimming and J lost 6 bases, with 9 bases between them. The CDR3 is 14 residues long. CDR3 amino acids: CASSFLQGNSPLHF. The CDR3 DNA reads TGTGCCAGCAGCTTCCTACAGGGTAATTCACCCCTCCACTTT.

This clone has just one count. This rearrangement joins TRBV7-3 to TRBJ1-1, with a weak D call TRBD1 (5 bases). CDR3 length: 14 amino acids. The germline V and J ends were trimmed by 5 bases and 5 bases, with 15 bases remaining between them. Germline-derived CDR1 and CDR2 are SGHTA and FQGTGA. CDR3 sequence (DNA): TGTGCCAGCAGCGAGCAGGGCGGTGAGACTGAAGCTTTCTTT. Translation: CASSEQGGETEAFF.

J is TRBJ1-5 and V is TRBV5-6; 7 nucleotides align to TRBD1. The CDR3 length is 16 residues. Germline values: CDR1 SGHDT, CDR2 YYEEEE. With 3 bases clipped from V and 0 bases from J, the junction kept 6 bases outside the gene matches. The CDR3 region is CASSSRQGLSNQPQHF. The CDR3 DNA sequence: TGTGCCAGCAGCTCCAGACAGGGACTTAGCAATCAGCCCCAGCATTTT.

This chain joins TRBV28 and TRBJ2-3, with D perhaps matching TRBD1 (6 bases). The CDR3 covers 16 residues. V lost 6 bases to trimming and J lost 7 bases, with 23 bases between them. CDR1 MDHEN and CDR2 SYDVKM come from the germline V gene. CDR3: CASSRNGGQSLNTQYF. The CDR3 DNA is TGTGCCAGCAGCCGGAACGGCGGACAGTCCCTCAATACGCAGTATTTT.

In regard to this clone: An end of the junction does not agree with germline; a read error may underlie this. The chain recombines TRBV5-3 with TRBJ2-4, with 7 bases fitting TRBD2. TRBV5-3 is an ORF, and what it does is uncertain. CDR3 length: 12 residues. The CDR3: CARTTPYGTIIF. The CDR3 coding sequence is TGTGCCAGAACAACCCCGTATGGGACTATTATCTTC.

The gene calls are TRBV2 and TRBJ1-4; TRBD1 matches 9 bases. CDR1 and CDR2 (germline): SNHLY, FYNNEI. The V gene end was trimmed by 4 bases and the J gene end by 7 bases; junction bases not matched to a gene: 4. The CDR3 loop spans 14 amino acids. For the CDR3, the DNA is TGTGCCAGCAGTGGAACAGGGGGCCCTGAAAAACTGTTTTTT. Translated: CASSGTGGPEKLFF.

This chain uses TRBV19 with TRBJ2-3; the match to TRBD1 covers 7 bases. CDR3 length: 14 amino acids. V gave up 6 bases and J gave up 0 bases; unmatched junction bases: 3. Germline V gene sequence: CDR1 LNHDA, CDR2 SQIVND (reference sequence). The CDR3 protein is CASRRQGSTDTQYF. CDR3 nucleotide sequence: TGTGCCAGTAGAAGACAGGGAAGCACAGATACGCAGTATTTT.

DNA for the CDR3: TGCGCCAGCAGTCACATTAGCGGGGGGGGCAATGAGCAGTTCTTC. This sequence encodes CASSHISGGGNEQFF. The chain couples TRBV4-1 to TRBJ2-1; 11 bases line up with TRBD2. The length of the CDR3 is 15 residues. Losses at the gene ends were 6 bases for V and 6 bases for J; bases not matched to a gene: 7. Germline CDR1 MGHRA, CDR2 YSYEKL.

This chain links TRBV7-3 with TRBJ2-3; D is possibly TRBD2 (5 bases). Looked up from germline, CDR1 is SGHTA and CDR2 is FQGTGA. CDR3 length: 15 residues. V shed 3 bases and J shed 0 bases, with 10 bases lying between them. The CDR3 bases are TGTGCCAGCAGCTTCGGGGTCACTAGCACAGATACGCAGTATTTT. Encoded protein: CASSFGVTSTDTQYF. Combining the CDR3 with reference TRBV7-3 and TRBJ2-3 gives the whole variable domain GAGVSQTPSNKVTEKGKYVELRCDPISGHTALYWYRQSLGQGPEFLIYFQGTGAADDSGLPNDRFFAVRPEGSVSTLKIQRTERGDSAVYLCASSFGVTSTDTQYFGPGTRLTVL.

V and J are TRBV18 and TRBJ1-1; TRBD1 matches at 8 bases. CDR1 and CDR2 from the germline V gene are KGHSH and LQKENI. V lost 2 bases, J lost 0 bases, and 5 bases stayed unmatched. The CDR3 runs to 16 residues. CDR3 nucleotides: TGTGCCAGCTCACCAGGGGACAGGCTGATGAACACTGAAGCTTTCTTT. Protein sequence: CASSPGDRLMNTEAFF.

The CDR3 here is CASSLLLAGSYEQYF. CDR3 sequence (DNA): TGCGCCAGCAGCCTATTACTAGCGGGTTCCTACGAGCAGTACTTC. This sequence joins TRBV4-1 and TRBJ2-7; 9 bases align to TRBD2. Trimming cost V 4 bases and J 1 base; bases outside gene matches: 5. The CDR3 has 15 residues. The germline CDR1 and CDR2 sequences are MGHRA and YSYEKL.

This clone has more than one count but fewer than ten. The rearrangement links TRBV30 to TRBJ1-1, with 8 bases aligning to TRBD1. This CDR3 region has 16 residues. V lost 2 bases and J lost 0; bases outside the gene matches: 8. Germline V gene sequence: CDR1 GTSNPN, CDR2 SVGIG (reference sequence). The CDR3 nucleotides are TGTGCCTGGAGTCCGATTACAGGGGGAGTGAACACTGAAGCTTTCTTT. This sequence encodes CAWSPITGGVNTEAFF.

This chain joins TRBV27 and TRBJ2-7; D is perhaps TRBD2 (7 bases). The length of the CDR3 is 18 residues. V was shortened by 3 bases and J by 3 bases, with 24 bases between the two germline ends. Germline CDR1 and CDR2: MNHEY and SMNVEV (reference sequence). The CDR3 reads CASSFRMGGAKYHYEQYF. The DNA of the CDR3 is TGTGCCAGCAGTTTTAGGATGGGGGGGGCTAAATACCACTACGAGCAGTACTTC.

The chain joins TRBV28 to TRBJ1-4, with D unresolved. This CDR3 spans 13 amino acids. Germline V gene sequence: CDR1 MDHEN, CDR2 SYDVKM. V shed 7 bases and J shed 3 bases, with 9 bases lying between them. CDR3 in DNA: TGTGCCAGCACATTCGGAGCTAATGAAAAACTGTTTTTT. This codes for CASTFGANEKLFF.

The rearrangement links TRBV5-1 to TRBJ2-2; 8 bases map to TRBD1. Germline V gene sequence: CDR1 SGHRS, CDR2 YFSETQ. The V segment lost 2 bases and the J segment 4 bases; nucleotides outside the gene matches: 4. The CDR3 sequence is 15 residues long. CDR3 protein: CASSFGQGGTGELFF. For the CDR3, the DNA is TGCGCCAGCAGCTTTGGACAGGGAGGCACCGGGGAGCTGTTTTTT.

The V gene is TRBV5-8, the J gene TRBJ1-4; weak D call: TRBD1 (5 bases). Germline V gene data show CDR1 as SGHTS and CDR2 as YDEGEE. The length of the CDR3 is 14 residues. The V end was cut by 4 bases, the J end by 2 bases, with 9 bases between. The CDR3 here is CASSKGRTNEKLFF. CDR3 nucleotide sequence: TGTGCCAGCAGCAAGGGGCGTACTAATGAAAAACTGTTTTTT. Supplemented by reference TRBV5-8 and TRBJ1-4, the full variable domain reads EAGVTQSPTHLIKTRGQQATLRCSPISGHTSVYWYQQALGLGLQFLLWYDEGEERNRGNFPPRFSGRQFPNYSSELNVNALELEDSALYLCASSKGRTNEKLFFGSGTQLSVL.

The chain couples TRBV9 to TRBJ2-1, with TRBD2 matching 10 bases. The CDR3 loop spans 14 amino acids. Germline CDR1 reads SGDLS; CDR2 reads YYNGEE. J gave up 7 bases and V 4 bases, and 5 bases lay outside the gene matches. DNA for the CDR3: TGTGCCAGCAGCACAAGCGGGGGGGCGAATGAGCAGTTCTTC. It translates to CASSTSGGANEQFF.

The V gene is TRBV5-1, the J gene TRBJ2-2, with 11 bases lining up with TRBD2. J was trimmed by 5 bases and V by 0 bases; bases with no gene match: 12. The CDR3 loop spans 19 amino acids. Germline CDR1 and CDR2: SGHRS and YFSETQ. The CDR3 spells CASSLAETSGNWVTGELFF. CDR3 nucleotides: TGCGCCAGCAGCTTGGCAGAGACTAGCGGGAATTGGGTGACCGGGGAGCTGTTTTTT.

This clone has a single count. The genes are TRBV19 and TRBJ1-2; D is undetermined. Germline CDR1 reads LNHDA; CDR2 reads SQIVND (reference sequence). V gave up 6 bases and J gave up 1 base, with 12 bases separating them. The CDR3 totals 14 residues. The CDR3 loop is CASRTLLSNYGYTF. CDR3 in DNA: TGTGCCAGTAGAACTTTACTGAGTAACTATGGCTACACCTTC.